This record covers a single T cell receptor (beta chain). This sample was taken from a study of blood T cell repertoires in COVID-19. Study context: From T cells, B-cell-depleted T cells, or PBMCs came the material, which was cDNA or gDNA.

Original processing methods: Reference gene primer amplification gave nucleated cell count estimates. Libraries were prepared by immunoSEQ multiplex PCR; TCRdb keeps only in-frame clonotypes and omits some of them. V and J calls and clone size come straight from that table; D and trimming were deduced from the DNA. The data contain roughly 190,000 clones, under 80% of them singletons. The age range of participants was about 18 to 89 years, with residence in about two dozen US areas. This CDR3 has 11 residues. CDR1 is SGHTA, CDR2 FQGNSA, per germline. V was cut by 3 bases and J by 6 bases, with 5 bases left in between.

Sequenced input: PBMCs or T cells enriched from blood (not recorded which). The sequence derives from a woman in her fifties or sixties with acute COVID-19. J is TRBJ1-2 and V is TRBV7-2; no firm D call. This CDR3 is CASSLADGYTF. The DNA of the CDR3 is TGTGCCAGCAGCTTGGCCGATGGCTACACCTTC.